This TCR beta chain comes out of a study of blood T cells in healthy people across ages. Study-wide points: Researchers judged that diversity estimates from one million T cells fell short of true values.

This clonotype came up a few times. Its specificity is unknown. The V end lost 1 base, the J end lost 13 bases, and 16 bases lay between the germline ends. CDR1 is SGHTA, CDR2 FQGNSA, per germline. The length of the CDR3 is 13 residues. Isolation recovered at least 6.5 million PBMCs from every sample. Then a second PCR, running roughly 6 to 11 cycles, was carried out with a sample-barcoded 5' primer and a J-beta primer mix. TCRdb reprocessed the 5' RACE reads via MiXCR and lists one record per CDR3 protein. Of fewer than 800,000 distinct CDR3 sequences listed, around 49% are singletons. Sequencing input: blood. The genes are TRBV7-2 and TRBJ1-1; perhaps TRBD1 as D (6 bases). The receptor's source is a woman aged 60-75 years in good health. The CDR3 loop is CASSLGREGVVFF. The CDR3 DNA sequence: TGTGCCAGCAGCTTAGGGAGGGAGGGGGTTGTTTTCTTT.